This is a list of T cell receptor beta chains from one sample in a study of T-cell memory formation after mild COVID-19. Each CDR3 protein is one row after TCRdb ran MiXCR on the 5' RACE reads. This repertoire shows 550,000 to 700,000 distinct CDR3 sequences, 15% to 20% found once; its top ten account for about 8.6%. Sequencing was done on a sample of PBMCs or a T cell subset sorted from them (not recorded which). The origin of the receptors is an adult woman who had mild COVID-19 (a few samples of this study predate the infection). Cell type and time point are not known. Both conserved end residues are part of each CDR3. A D gene is named only where the DNA matches it firmly.

CDR3aa: CASSLELVGGTTSTDTQYF; j_gene: TRBJ2-3; d_gene: TRBD2; v_gene: TRBV11-2
CDR3aa: CATSDLNRRYTNTGELFF; j_gene: TRBJ2-2; d_gene: NA; v_gene: TRBV24-1
CDR3aa: CASSPWRDQNEQYF; j_gene: TRBJ2-7; d_gene: NA; v_gene: TRBV18
CDR3aa: CASSFGTGGNYEQYF; j_gene: TRBJ2-7; d_gene: TRBD1; v_gene: TRBV27
CDR3aa: CASSPTGTPKGGYTF; j_gene: TRBJ1-2; d_gene: NA; v_gene: TRBV3-1
CDR3aa: CASSWTGGVITEAFF; j_gene: TRBJ1-1; d_gene: TRBD1; v_gene: TRBV12-3/TRBV12-4
CDR3aa: CASSKGQPNYGYTF; j_gene: TRBJ1-2; d_gene: TRBD1; v_gene: TRBV5-1
CDR3aa: CASRGTRDRPINQPQHF; j_gene: TRBJ1-5; d_gene: TRBD1; v_gene: TRBV19
CDR3aa: CASSLAQRLAGVHEQYF; j_gene: TRBJ2-7; d_gene: TRBD2; v_gene: TRBV7-2
CDR3aa: CASSPWDRASGNTIYF; j_gene: TRBJ1-3; d_gene: TRBD1; v_gene: TRBV18
CDR3aa: CASSLDGGLQETQYF; j_gene: TRBJ2-5; d_gene: NA; v_gene: TRBV5-5
CDR3aa: CASSEHFWTSGDNEQFF; j_gene: TRBJ2-1; d_gene: TRBD2; v_gene: TRBV2
CDR3aa: CASSLGPGESYEQYF; j_gene: TRBJ2-7; d_gene: NA; v_gene: TRBV7-8
CDR3aa: CATLKWKTGELFF; j_gene: TRBJ2-2; d_gene: NA; v_gene: TRBV12-3/TRBV12-4
CDR3aa: CASSFGDTSYEQYF; j_gene: TRBJ2-7; d_gene: NA; v_gene: TRBV7-2
CDR3aa: CASSFTGGAGNEQFF; j_gene: TRBJ2-1; d_gene: TRBD1; v_gene: TRBV6-5
CDR3aa: CASNSQGRIGGLNQPQHF; j_gene: TRBJ1-5; d_gene: NA; v_gene: TRBV7-8
CDR3aa: CASSSGLAGVETQYF; j_gene: TRBJ2-5; d_gene: TRBD2; v_gene: TRBV5-5
CDR3aa: CASSFGLAGGHSYNEQFF; j_gene: TRBJ2-1; d_gene: TRBD2; v_gene: TRBV7-8
CDR3aa: CASSLKSGFGNQPQHF; j_gene: TRBJ1-5; d_gene: NA; v_gene: TRBV12-3/TRBV12-4
CDR3aa: CASSQGQVNYGYTF; j_gene: TRBJ1-2; d_gene: TRBD1; v_gene: TRBV4-1
CDR3aa: CASSGFSRNTQYF; j_gene: TRBJ2-3; d_gene: NA; v_gene: TRBV2
CDR3aa: CAWSGLISTGELFF; j_gene: TRBJ2-2; d_gene: NA; v_gene: TRBV30
CDR3aa: CASSDGVEPQHF; j_gene: TRBJ1-5; d_gene: NA; v_gene: TRBV7-9
CDR3aa: CASSEKGMGNEKLFF; j_gene: TRBJ1-4; d_gene: NA; v_gene: TRBV2
CDR3aa: CASSGAGTMSYEQYF; j_gene: TRBJ2-7; d_gene: NA; v_gene: TRBV9
CDR3aa: CASSGRRTDTQYF; j_gene: TRBJ2-3; d_gene: NA; v_gene: TRBV14
CDR3aa: CASSDPGQTTEAFF; j_gene: TRBJ1-1; d_gene: NA; v_gene: TRBV6-4
CDR3aa: CASSTTTGTFTYNEQFF; j_gene: TRBJ2-1; d_gene: NA; v_gene: TRBV5-1
CDR3aa: CASSQGGQTRETQYF; j_gene: TRBJ2-5; d_gene: NA; v_gene: TRBV4-3
CDR3aa: CASSQALVQGSFTGELFF; j_gene: TRBJ2-2; d_gene: TRBD1; v_gene: TRBV4-1
CDR3aa: CSARWSLEQETQYF; j_gene: TRBJ2-5; d_gene: NA; v_gene: TRBV20-1
CDR3aa: CSVAGSSEAFF; j_gene: TRBJ1-1; d_gene: NA; v_gene: TRBV29-1
CDR3aa: CASSGQANEKLFF; j_gene: TRBJ1-4; d_gene: TRBD1; v_gene: TRBV18
CDR3aa: CASSPGTGGSAGELFF; j_gene: TRBJ2-2; d_gene: TRBD1; v_gene: TRBV7-9
CDR3aa: CASGLGTAPYEQYF; j_gene: TRBJ2-7; d_gene: NA; v_gene: TRBV12-5
CDR3aa: CASSREHPGLANEQFF; j_gene: TRBJ2-1; d_gene: NA; v_gene: TRBV27
CDR3aa: CASSVVVSRRAAFLSPLHF; j_gene: TRBJ1-6; d_gene: NA; v_gene: TRBV9
CDR3aa: CASSSGTQGVPGYTF; j_gene: TRBJ1-2; d_gene: NA; v_gene: TRBV7-9
CDR3aa: CSAQRETQYF; j_gene: TRBJ2-3; d_gene: TRBD2; v_gene: TRBV29-1
CDR3aa: CASSAMLAGVADTQYF; j_gene: TRBJ2-3; d_gene: TRBD2; v_gene: TRBV9